The source of this T cell receptor (beta chain) is a study of T cell repertoires in cytomegalovirus infection. Background on the study: Indications of both CMV infection and matching HLA type were provided by public TCR beta signatures.

This CDR3 is built from 15 residues. The V end lost 6 bases, the J end lost 4 bases, and 15 bases lay between the germline ends. The germline V gene encodes CDR1 LGHNT and CDR2 FRNRAP. Broader study findings: What dominated the ex vivo response were HLA-C-restricted CMV-specific TCR beta clonotypes. Frequencies of public TCR beta families were cumulated, and this identified carriers of CMV plus the relevant HLA.

As to this clonotype: Its antigen is undetermined.

TCRdb passed the reads through MiXCR, listing each CDR3 protein once. Found here are about 530,000 distinct CDR3 sequences, more than 20% of them singletons; the top ten hold around 14%. The receptor's source is a human donor in good health (CMV status not recorded). Some clones in this sample may be carry-over from other donors' samples. Sequenced material: PBMCs. The chain recombines TRBV12-5 with TRBJ1-4; D may be TRBD1 (5 bases). In nucleotides, the CDR3 is TGTGCTAGTGGGCCCCCGACAGTTGATAATGAAAAACTGTTTTTT. It translates to CASGPPTVDNEKLFF.